This T cell receptor (beta chain) emerged from a study of a mutant IDH1 vaccine in newly diagnosed glioma. General study results and limits: Pseudoprogression apparently lacked any relation to changes in top peripheral T cell clonotypes.

This clone was picked up a small number of times. The antigen remains undetermined. Method: immunoSEQ multiplex PCR; TCRdb's copy keeps in-frame clones and lacks some. Of tens of thousands of clones in the sample, around 74% were seen once. Time point here: week 23, last vaccination. Each dose of the vaccine consisted of 300 ug of mutant IDH1 20-mer peptide, with topical imiquimod. The input for sequencing was PBMCs, taken from a glioma patient whose treatment included an IDH1 peptide vaccine. This TCR was recovered from a man aged 50-60 years with glioma.

In DNA, the CDR3 is TGTGCTAGTGGTTTGGTATTTGGACAGGGGGAAACTGAAGCTTTCTTT. It translates to CASGLVFGQGETEAFF. The V and J genes are TRBV12-5 and TRBJ1-1; TRBD1 matches 10 bases. This CDR3 is 16 amino acids long. From germline, CDR1 is LGHNT and CDR2 FRNRAP. The ends lost 0 bases at V and 5 bases at J; junction bases unmatched: 6.